Listed below are T cell receptor beta chains from one sample, sequenced in a study of neoadjuvant nivolumab and ipilimumab in lung cancer. Libraries were prepared by immunoSEQ multiplex PCR; TCRdb keeps only in-frame clonotypes and omits some of them. The sample holds around 710 clones, about nine tenths seen once. This specimen was adjacent normal lung tissue, taken after neoadjuvant nivolumab, alone or with ipilimumab, at or shortly before surgery. The receptors here all came from an adult with non-small cell lung cancer. Each CDR3 is given without its conserved first and last residue.

cdr3_aa j_call v_call cdr3_length
ASSRGDREFDEQY TRBJ2-7 TRBV19 13
ASISGASGRTYEQY TRBJ2-7 TRBV28 14
ASSRGNEGRGTEAF TRBJ1-1 TRBV6-6 14
ASSLAQGTVGYT TRBJ1-2 TRBV5-6 12
ASKSPGRPPYEQY TRBJ2-7 TRBV6-5 13
ASSQGVGRGDTQY TRBJ2-3 TRBV4-3 13
ASSSRGTGMNTEAF TRBJ1-1 TRBV7-2 14
ASSLRDLNEQF TRBJ2-1 TRBV7-9 11
ASSPRGREGTDTQY TRBJ2-3 TRBV25-1 14
ASSLGIGGTGELF TRBJ2-2 TRBV27 13
ASSFSLAPDQETQY TRBJ2-5 TRBV5-6 14
ASSRQGVDGYT TRBJ1-2 TRBV18 11
ASSLPGPLNQPQH TRBJ1-5 TRBV28 13
ASQTLAGVFEQY TRBJ2-7 TRBV5-1 12
ASRGGAGSSYEQY TRBJ2-7 TRBV6-6 13
ASSFEQGAGEKLF TRBJ1-4 TRBV18 13
ASRKIGVQSRANVLT TRBJ2-6 TRBV13 15
ASTMGEWPNTEAF TRBJ1-1 TRBV7-2 13
ASSLIDEQY TRBJ2-7 TRBV7-8 9
ASSQDRPGNEQF TRBJ2-1 TRBV4-3 12
ATSRGGTGIYEQY TRBJ2-7 TRBV15 13
ASCPVETYNEQF TRBJ2-1 TRBV18 12
ASSQYRQGGYEQY TRBJ2-7 TRBV23-1 13
SVESNRGSSNTDTQY TRBJ2-3 TRBV29-1 15
ASKLAGGFYEQY TRBJ2-7 TRBV7-2 12
ASSRGSSNEKLF TRBJ1-4 TRBV9 12
ASSEQGGTEQY TRBJ2-7 TRBV6-1 11
ASSLEGQGNTNQPQH TRBJ1-5 TRBV5-5 15